This T cell receptor beta chain was profiled in a study of graft-versus-host responses after intestinal transplantation. Study-wide context: All recipients were given anti-thymocyte globulin induction, and tacrolimus and steroids were then administered for 2 to 3 years. General observations from the study: Marrow from the recipient contained GvH clones, some of which had appeared first in ileum or blood.

Trimming removed 0 bases from V and 2 bases from J; junction bases left unmatched: 16. The germline V gene encodes CDR1 SGHRS and CDR2 YFSETQ. The CDR3 covers 20 residues. Worth noting for this clone: Its antigen is still unknown.

The assay was immunoSEQ multiplex PCR, and TCRdb's table has in-frame clones only and misses some. The sample has over 65,000 clones, about 90% seen once. This chain connects TRBV5-1 to TRBJ2-1; 8 positions match TRBD1. The clonotype originates from a human patient who received an intestinal transplant, so some T cells may come from the graft donor. The sequenced sample was PBMCs, obtained 98 days after intestinal transplantation. The CDR3 loop is CASSLAGQGYSRWAYNEQFF. As DNA, the CDR3 is TGCGCCAGCAGCTTGGCCGGACAGGGATACAGTAGGTGGGCCTACAATGAGCAGTTCTTC.